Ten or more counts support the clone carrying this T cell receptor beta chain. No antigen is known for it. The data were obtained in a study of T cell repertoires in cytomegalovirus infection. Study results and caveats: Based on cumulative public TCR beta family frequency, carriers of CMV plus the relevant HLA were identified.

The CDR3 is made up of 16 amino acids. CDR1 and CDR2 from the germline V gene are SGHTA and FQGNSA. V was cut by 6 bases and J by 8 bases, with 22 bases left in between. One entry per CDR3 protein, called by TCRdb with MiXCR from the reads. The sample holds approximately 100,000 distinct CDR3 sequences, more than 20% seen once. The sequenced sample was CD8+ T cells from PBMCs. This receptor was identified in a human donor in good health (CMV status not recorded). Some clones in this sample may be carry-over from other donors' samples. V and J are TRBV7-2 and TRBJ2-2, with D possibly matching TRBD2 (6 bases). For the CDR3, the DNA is TGTGCCAGCAGTTCCACTAGCTGGAACGGGATAGGGGAGCTGTTTTTT. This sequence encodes CASSSTSWNGIGELFF.